A single sample gave rise to the 13 T cell receptor beta chains below, sequenced in a study of blood T cells in healthy people across ages. For the second PCR, which ran for about 6 to 11 cycles, a sample-barcoded 5' primer and a J-beta primer mix were used. In TCRdb, the 5' RACE reads were re-called with MiXCR into one record per CDR3 protein. Of over 1.5 million distinct CDR3 sequences listed, around 50% were seen once; the top ten hold 2.1%. The sequencing sample was made of blood. The receptors were sampled from a woman aged 40 to 55 in good health.

This clonotype was detected once. Possible read error: a much larger clone is one base away. This chain uses TRBV10-3 with TRBJ2-1, with unresolved D. The V end lost 0 bases, the J end lost 0 bases, and 9 bases lay between the germline ends. CDR1 and CDR2 from the germline V gene are ENHRY and SYGVKD. This CDR3 has 16 amino acids. CDR3 sequence: CAISESAESSYNEQFF. The DNA of the CDR3 is TGTGCCATCAGTGAGTCGGCAGAGAGCTCCTACAATGAGCAGTTCTTC.

The chain couples TRBV6-2 or TRBV6-3 to TRBJ2-7; no firm D call. V was trimmed by 8 bases and J by 6 bases, leaving 14 bases between them. Germline assignment: CDR1 MNHEY and CDR2 SVGEGT. This CDR3 has 12 residues. The CDR3 reads CASRLAVGEQYF. In DNA, the CDR3 is TGTGCCAGCCGTTTAGCCGTCGGCGAGCAGTACTTC.

The V gene is TRBV7-2, the J gene TRBJ2-2; D is uncertain. The V and J ends lost 5 bases and 3 bases respectively, with 4 bases between them. The CDR3 runs to 12 residues. The V gene's germline CDR1 is SGHTA and CDR2 FQGNSA. In DNA form, the CDR3 reads TGTGCCAGCAGCAAATACACCGGGGAGCTGTTTTTT. Translating gives CASSKYTGELFF. Full variable domain (rest looked up from reference TRBV7-2 and TRBJ2-2): GAGVSQSPSNKVTEKGKDVELRCDPISGHTALYWYRQSLGQGLEFLIYFQGNSAPDKSGLPSDRFSAERTGGSVSTLTIQRTQQEDSAVYLCASSKYTGELFFGEGSRLTVL.

The rearrangement joins TRBV20-1 to TRBJ2-3, with 12 bases that match TRBD2. Per germline, CDR1 DFQATT and CDR2 SNEGSKA (reference sequence). V lost 6 bases to trimming and J lost 1 base; unmatched junction nucleotides: 2. The CDR3 covers 14 residues. The CDR3 DNA reads TGCAGTGCACTAGCGGGGGGATGCACAGATACGCAGTATTTT. It yields the protein CSALAGGCTDTQYF.

Only a few counts were recorded for this clonotype. The rearrangement joins TRBV27 to TRBJ2-5; 7 positions agree with TRBD1. Losses at the gene ends were 2 bases for V and 5 bases for J; bases not matched to a gene: 8. In germline, CDR1 is MNHEY, CDR2 SMNVEV (reference sequence). CDR3 length: 15 residues. The CDR3 sequence is CASSLKGTEGETQYF. In DNA form, the CDR3 reads TGTGCCAGCAGTTTAAAGGGGACAGAGGGGGAGACCCAGTACTTC.

As concerns this clonotype: This may stem from a read error, because a much larger clone lies one nucleotide away. The chain employs TRBV6-2 or TRBV6-3 and TRBJ2-4; perhaps TRBD1 as D (5 bases). The DNA end lines up better with TRBJ2-7; the J call may be wrong. The germline CDR1 and CDR2 sequences are MNHEY and SVGEGT. This CDR3 region has 14 residues. The CDR3, as DNA: TGTGCCAGCAGTGACGGCAGGGTCTTGCACGAGCAGTACTTC. Amino acid sequence: CASSDGRVLHEQYF.

The gene calls are TRBV6-5 and TRBJ1-5; D call uncertain. This CDR3 spans 16 amino acids. Germline V CDR1 and CDR2: MNHEY, SVGAGI. V gave up 6 bases and J gave up 2 bases, with 17 bases separating them. CDR3 DNA sequence: TGTGCCAGCAGACCCTTCTCTATTGGGGGCAATCAGCCCCAGCATTTT. Its protein product is CASRPFSIGGNQPQHF.

The rearrangement joins TRBV28 to TRBJ1-4, with a tentative D call TRBD1 (6 bases). CDR1 is MDHEN and CDR2 is SYDVKM in the germline V gene. The CDR3 has 15 amino acids. Trimming removed 5 bases from V and 0 bases from J, with 10 bases in between. The CDR3 DNA reads as TGTGCCAGCAGTGCGGGGGGCGCAACTAATGAAAAACTGTTTTTT. It translates to CASSAGGATNEKLFF.

The CDR3 DNA reads TGTGCCAGCAGCCTCGGGACATTTTACAATGAGCAGTTCTTC. It yields the protein CASSLGTFYNEQFF. The chain couples TRBV3-1 to TRBJ2-1; D is possibly TRBD1 (6 bases). Trimming shortened V by 4 bases and J by 4 bases, and 11 bases separated the two germline ends. Germline loops: CDR1 LGHDT, CDR2 YNNKEL (reference sequence). This CDR3 has 14 amino acids.

The chain joins TRBV6-6 to TRBJ2-5, with 8 nucleotides matching TRBD1. With the DNA end fitting TRBJ2-7 better, the J assignment may be wrong. The CDR3 is 14 residues long. Germline V lookup: CDR1 MNHNY, CDR2 SVGAGI (reference sequence). The CDR3 region is CASSYSRQGAEQYF. DNA of the CDR3: TGTGCCAGCAGTTACTCGAGGCAGGGGGCCGAGCAGTACTTC.

This clonotype turned up a few times. CDR3 sequence (DNA): TGTGCCAGCAGCTTAGGGGTTTTACTAGGGGGGGGACAAGAGACCCAGTACTTC. Amino acid sequence: CASSLGVLLGGGQETQYF. V is TRBV7-2 and J is TRBJ2-5; TRBD2 is a possible D gene (7 bases). Trimming pared 1 base from V and 2 bases from J, leaving 20 bases between. Germline CDR1 is SGHTA and CDR2 is FQGNSA. The CDR3 is made up of 18 amino acids.

V is TRBV7-9 and J is TRBJ2-6; D is ambiguous. V lost 7 bases and J lost 0, with 4 bases in between. This CDR3 comprises 13 residues. Germline loops: CDR1 SEHNR, CDR2 FQNEAQ (reference sequence). The CDR3 bases are TGTGCCAGCACCGTCTCTGGGGCCAACGTCCTGACTTTC. Translation gives CASTVSGANVLTF.

This clonotype has more than one count but fewer than ten. The chain carries TRBV28 and TRBJ2-1, with D perhaps TRBD2 (5 bases). Deletions cut 8 bases from V and 14 bases from J, with 13 bases between. This CDR3 comprises 10 residues. CDR1 and CDR2 from the germline V gene are MDHEN and SYDVKM. The CDR3 region is CASGSRAEFF. The CDR3 nucleotides are TGTGCCAGCGGTTCGAGGGCGGAGTTCTTC.